A selection of T cell receptor beta chains follows, all from one sample in a study of blood T cell repertoires in COVID-19. Some clones are missing from TCRdb's copy, which holds only in-frame ones; the method was immunoSEQ multiplex PCR. The sample shows 300,000 to 450,000 clones, 80% to 90% of them seen only once. The sample was PBMCs or T cells enriched from blood (not recorded which). The receptors shown here come from a man aged 18-30 years who had recovered from COVID-19. The CDR3 runs from the conserved cysteine through the conserved F or W.

V gene,J gene,CDR3 protein
TRBV2,TRBJ1-1,CASKEGPDEAFF
TRBV10-3,TRBJ1-3,CAISENPQGRGSGNTIYF
TRBV5-1,TRBJ2-7,CASSGDRFPSYEQYF
TRBV19,TRBJ1-5,CASSIEDSPLISNQPQHF
TRBV6-1,TRBJ1-3,CASSESFRSGNTIYF
TRBV19,TRBJ1-1,CASSIHSPAGPEAFF
TRBV2,TRBJ1-2,CASTQDYGYTF
TRBV24-1,TRBJ2-2,CATSDSQFNTGELFF
TRBV18,TRBJ2-3,CASSPDYLSTDTQYF
TRBV7-8,TRBJ2-7,CASSLAGSGRAFEQYF
TRBV12-3/TRBV12-4,TRBJ2-1,CASSLGKYNEQFF
TRBV18,TRBJ2-4,CASSPISGQLLYF
TRBV27,TRBJ2-1,CASSLSGNHNEQFF
TRBV10-1,TRBJ1-6,CASSDGHSNSPLHF
TRBV5-5,TRBJ1-5,CASSLDPGQSNQPQHF
TRBV19,TRBJ2-1,CASSRTGVGGSYNEQFF
TRBV9,TRBJ1-2,CASSVGQGLPYGYTF
TRBV3-1/TRBV3-2,TRBJ2-7,CASSQVGGAYEQYF
TRBV5-4,TRBJ1-3,CASSPGGDFLSGNTIYF
TRBV12-5,TRBJ2-5,CASGGTGEETQYF
TRBV10-1,TRBJ2-1,CASSFGGKDEQFF
TRBV7-8,TRBJ1-1,CASSPRDRDLYTEAFF
TRBV28,TRBJ1-3,CASSTGGVGNTIYF
TRBV4-3,TRBJ1-4,CASSRGVEEKLFF
TRBV28,TRBJ2-3,CASSRELAGWGDTQYF
TRBV5-4,TRBJ1-2,CASKEQLNTRGYTF
TRBV9,TRBJ2-2,CASSVAEGVKTGELFF
TRBV7-2,TRBJ1-2,CASSLVGGAGGYTF
TRBV2,TRBJ1-2,CASTLGSPFSYGYTF
TRBV12-3/TRBV12-4,TRBJ1-1,CASSPGSTEAFF
TRBV4-2,TRBJ1-5,CASSQEQGAKQPQHF
TRBV30,TRBJ2-6,CAWTAGGSGANVLTF
TRBV2,TRBJ2-3,CASSWAITDTQYF
TRBV2,TRBJ1-2,CASSTPVDREENYGYTF
TRBV7-8,TRBJ2-3,CASSRPSTDTQYF
TRBV19,TRBJ2-2,CASSSSGGPTGELFF
TRBV10-3,TRBJ1-1,CAISGAGVNTEAFF
TRBV7-2,TRBJ1-3,CASSFSLTGNTIYF
TRBV4-2,TRBJ2-1,CASSRSGENSYNEQFF
TRBV7-8,TRBJ2-7,CASSHSGGELPYEQYF
TRBV11-2,TRBJ2-3,CASSLGWRGTDTQYF
TRBV7-3,TRBJ2-3,CASSLSSGSDTQYF
TRBV6-2/TRBV6-3,TRBJ2-7,CASSSYYEQYF
TRBV28,TRBJ1-2,CASSLEGALDYGYTF
TRBV5-6,TRBJ1-2,CASSTRQGASGYTF
TRBV6-5,TRBJ2-1,CASSYIRGGYNEQFF
TRBV6-5,TRBJ1-5,CASSYSTGAGQPQHF
TRBV7-2,TRBJ2-1,CASSLAHVITNNEQFF
TRBV28,TRBJ1-5,CASSLAGGGQPQHF
TRBV7-8,TRBJ2-1,CASSLDRGNEQFF
TRBV5-1,TRBJ1-5,CASSSRAGGQPQHF
TRBV2,TRBJ2-1,CASILGTGGYNEQFF
TRBV6-5,TRBJ1-6,CASSIRGLYVHF
TRBV7-3,TRBJ2-5,CASSFAGGPAQTQYF